This is a list of T cell receptor beta chains from one sample in a study of T cell responses to AZD1222 COVID-19 vaccine. Assay used: immunoSEQ multiplex PCR; TCRdb lists only in-frame clones, some missing. Of 130,000 or so clones listed, more than 85% are singletons. Sequenced material: peripheral blood, taken on day 0 of MenACWY control vaccination. These receptors originate from an adult in good health. Each CDR3 is given with its conserved first and last residue. The D gene is left open where the match is weak. The size field is filled for only some rows; it gives once, few, many or a size class.

TRBJ2-1 once 14 TRBV28 - CASRSGLAYNEQFF TGTGCCAGTCGATCAGGTTTAGCGTACAATGAGCAGTTCTTC
TRBJ2-1 - 14 TRBV10-2 - CASSNRVNYNEQFF TGCGCCAGCAGTAACAGGGTAAACTACAATGAGCAGTTCTTC
TRBJ1-5 - 14 TRBV5-1 - CASSLSGGGQPQHF TGCGCCAGCAGCCTTTCGGGGGGCGGGCAGCCCCAGCATTTT
TRBJ2-3 once 14 TRBV13 TRBD2 CASSLGLAVNTQYF TGTGCCAGCAGCCTGGGACTAGCTGTGAATACGCAGTATTTT
TRBJ2-7 - 14 TRBV10-3 TRBD2 CAIRDTSDSYEQYF TGTGCCATCAGAGATACTAGCGACTCCTACGAGCAGTACTTC
TRBJ1-5 - 16 TRBV4-1 - CASSQGYGGANQPQHF TGCGCCAGCAGCCAAGGGTATGGCGGGGCAAATCAGCCCCAGCATTTT
TRBJ1-1 - 16 TRBV5-4 - CASSLSNGQMNTEAFF TGTGCCAGCAGCTTGAGTAATGGACAAATGAACACTGAAGCTTTCTTT
TRBJ1-2 - 14 TRBV4-2 - CASSQERVKGGYTF TGTGCCAGCAGCCAAGAAAGGGTCAAGGGTGGCTACACCTTC
TRBJ2-1 - 15 TRBV30 - CAWSVETSSPNEQFF TGTGCCTGGAGTGTAGAGACTAGTAGTCCTAATGAGCAGTTCTTC
TRBJ1-6 - 12 TRBV27 - CASGVNNSPLHF TGTGCCAGCGGGGTTAATAATTCACCCCTCCACTTT
TRBJ1-2 - 14 TRBV6-2/TRBV6-3 TRBD1 CASSPRGSNYGYTF TGTGCCAGCAGTCCCAGGGGGAGTAACTATGGCTACACCTTC
TRBJ1-1 - 13 TRBV19 - CASSMGSNTEAFF TGTGCCAGTAGTATGGGCTCTAACACTGAAGCTTTCTTT
TRBJ2-5 - 15 TRBV5-1 - CASSQTGTLQETQYF TGCGCCAGCAGCCAGACCGGGACACTTCAAGAGACCCAGTACTTC
TRBJ1-1 - 14 TRBV19 - CASSYQGGVTEAFF TGTGCCAGTAGTTACCAGGGTGGGGTCACTGAAGCTTTCTTT